This T cell receptor (beta chain) was sequenced in a study of T cell repertoires in ileal Crohn's disease. On the study more broadly: Thiopurines (around ten) or anti-TNF agents (roughly 17) were given postoperatively to about half. Biopsies of inflamed ileum from the surgical specimen form M0 samples.

Overall study findings and caveats: Mucosal expansions were suggested to be mainly CD8 T cells.

Repertoires were generated with immunoSEQ multiplex PCR, while TCRdb's copy carries only in-frame clones and drops some. The table has roughly 8,600 clones, roughly 85% seen once. For this clone: Its antigen remains unidentified.

The V and J ends lost 4 bases and 7 bases, in that order; junction bases with no gene match: 5. The CDR3 spans 13 residues. CDR1 is LNHDA, CDR2 SQIVND, per germline (reference sequence). Time point meaning: inflamed ileum from the surgical specimen. Eligibility required adulthood, ileal or ileocolonic Crohn's disease and indicated ileocolonic resection. The sequencing sample was made of ileal tissue. V and J are TRBV19 and TRBJ1-1; 8 nucleotides line up with TRBD1. The source of this sequence is an adult with Crohn's disease. CDR3 loop: CASSKDRVGEAFF. CDR3 nucleotide sequence: TGTGCCAGTAGTAAGGACAGGGTCGGTGAAGCTTTCTTT.